This T cell receptor beta chain comes out of a study of Ad26.COV2.S vaccination and SARS-CoV-2 variants. Study at large: Into the muscle, Ad26.COV2.S was dosed once or twice, 56 days apart. Findings and limits, study-wide: Whether participants received vaccine or placebo, their non-spike TCR breadth was similar. Analyses that measured TCR breadth and depth may have underestimated total T cell responses.

Profiling relied on immunoSEQ multiplex PCR, and the TCRdb table lists in-frame clones only, not all of them. The table shows roughly 390,000 clones, with about nine tenths occurring only once. Trimming left V 2 bases short and J 3 bases short, with 16 bases between. This CDR3 spans 16 amino acids. Per germline, CDR1 LGHDT and CDR2 YNNKEL (reference sequence). Concerning this clone itself: Its antigen is as yet unknown.

Stated treatment: about 20 received Ad26.COV2.S at low or high dose, single or two shots; roughly five received placebo; per-sample allocation not given. Sampling was performed 63 days after the first vaccine or placebo injection. Sequencing was performed on peripheral blood, taken in a trial of Ad26.COV2.S vaccine versus placebo. The TCR was taken from a person aged 18-60 years who received the Ad26.COV2.S COVID-19 vaccine or a placebo. The chain links TRBV3-1 (or the pseudogene TRBV3-2) to TRBJ1-2; no definite D call. The CDR3: CASSQIGPYRDYGYTF. For the CDR3, the DNA is TGTGCCAGCAGCCAAATCGGCCCTTACCGGGACTATGGCTACACCTTC.